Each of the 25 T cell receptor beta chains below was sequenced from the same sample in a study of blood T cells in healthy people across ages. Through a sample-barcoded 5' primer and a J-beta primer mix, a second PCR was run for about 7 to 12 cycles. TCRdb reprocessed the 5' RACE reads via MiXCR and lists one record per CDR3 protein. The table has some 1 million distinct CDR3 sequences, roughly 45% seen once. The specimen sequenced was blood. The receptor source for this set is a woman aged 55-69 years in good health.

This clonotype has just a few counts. CDR3 residues: CASSSRRVASGMVGNYNEQFF. CDR3 DNA: TGTGCCAGCAGCTCCCGGCGTGTTGCTAGCGGGATGGTTGGAAACTACAATGAGCAGTTCTTC. The J gene is TRBJ2-1, the V gene TRBV11-2, with TRBD2 matching 9 bases. V lost 4 bases and J lost 3; bases outside the gene matches: 22. Germline CDR1 and CDR2: SGHAT and FQNNGV. This CDR3 spans 21 amino acids. Complete variable domain (other parts from reference TRBV11-2 and TRBJ2-1): EAGVAQSPRYKIIEKRQSVAFWCNPISGHATLYWYQQILGQGPKLLIQFQNNGVVDDSQLPKDRFSAERLKGVDSTLKIQPAKLEDSAVYLCASSSRRVASGMVGNYNEQFFGPGTRLTVL.

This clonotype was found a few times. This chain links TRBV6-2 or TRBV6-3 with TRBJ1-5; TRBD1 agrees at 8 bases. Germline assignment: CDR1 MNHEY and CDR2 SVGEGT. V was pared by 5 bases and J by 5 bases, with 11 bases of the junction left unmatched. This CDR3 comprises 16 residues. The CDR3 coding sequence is TGTGCCAGCAGTAACAGCGGGACAGGACTGCATCAGCCCCAGCATTTT. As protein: CASSNSGTGLHQPQHF.

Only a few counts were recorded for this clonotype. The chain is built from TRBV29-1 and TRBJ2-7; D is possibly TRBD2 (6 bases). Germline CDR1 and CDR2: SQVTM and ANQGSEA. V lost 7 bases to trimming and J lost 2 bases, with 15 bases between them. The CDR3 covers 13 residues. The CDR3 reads CSAGGSDAYEQYF. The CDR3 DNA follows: TGCAGCGCCGGGGGATCCGACGCCTACGAGCAGTACTTC.

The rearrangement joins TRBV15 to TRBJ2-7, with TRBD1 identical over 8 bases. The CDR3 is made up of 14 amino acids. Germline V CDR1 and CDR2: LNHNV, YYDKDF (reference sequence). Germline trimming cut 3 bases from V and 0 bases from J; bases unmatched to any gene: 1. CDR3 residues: CATSRDRASYEQYF. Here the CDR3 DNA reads TGTGCCACCAGCAGGGACAGGGCCTCCTACGAGCAGTACTTC.

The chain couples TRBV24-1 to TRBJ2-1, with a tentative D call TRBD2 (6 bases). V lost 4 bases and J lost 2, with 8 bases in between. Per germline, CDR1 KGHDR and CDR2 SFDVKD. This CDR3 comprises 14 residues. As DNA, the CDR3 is TGTGCCACCAGTGAGTCTAGCGCCTACAATGAGCAGTTCTTC. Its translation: CATSESSAYNEQFF.

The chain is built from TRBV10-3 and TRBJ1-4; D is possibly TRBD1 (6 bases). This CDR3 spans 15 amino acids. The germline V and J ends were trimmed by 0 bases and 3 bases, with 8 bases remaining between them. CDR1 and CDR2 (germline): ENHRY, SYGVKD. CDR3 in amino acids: CAISESAGANEKLFF. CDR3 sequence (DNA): TGTGCCATCAGTGAGTCGGCAGGGGCTAATGAAAAACTGTTTTTT.

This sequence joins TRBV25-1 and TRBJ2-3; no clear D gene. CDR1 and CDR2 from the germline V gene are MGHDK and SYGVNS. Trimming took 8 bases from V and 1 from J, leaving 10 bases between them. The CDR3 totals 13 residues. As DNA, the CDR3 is TGTGCCAGCCTCCCCGAGGGCACAGATACGCAGTATTTT. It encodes CASLPEGTDTQYF.

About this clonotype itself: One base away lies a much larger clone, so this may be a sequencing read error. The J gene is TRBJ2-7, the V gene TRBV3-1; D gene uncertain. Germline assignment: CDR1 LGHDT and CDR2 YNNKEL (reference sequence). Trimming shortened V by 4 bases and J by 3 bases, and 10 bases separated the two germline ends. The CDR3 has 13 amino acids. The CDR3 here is CASSPPVGYEQYF. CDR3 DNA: TGTGCCAGCAGCCCCCCCGTGGGCTACGAGCAGTACTTC.

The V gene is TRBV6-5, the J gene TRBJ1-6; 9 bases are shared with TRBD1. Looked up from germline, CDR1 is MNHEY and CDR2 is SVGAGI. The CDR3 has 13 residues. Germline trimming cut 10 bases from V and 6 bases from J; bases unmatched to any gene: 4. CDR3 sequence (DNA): TGTGCCATCCGGGGACAGGGTAATTCACCCCTCCACTTT. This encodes CAIRGQGNSPLHF.

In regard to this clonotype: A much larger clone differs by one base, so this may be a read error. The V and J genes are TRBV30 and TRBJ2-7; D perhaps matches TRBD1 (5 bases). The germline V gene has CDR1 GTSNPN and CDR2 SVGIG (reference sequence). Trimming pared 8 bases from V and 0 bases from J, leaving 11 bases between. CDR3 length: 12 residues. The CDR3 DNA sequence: TGTGCCGGGAAGACAGACTCCTACGAGCAGTACTTC. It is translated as CAGKTDSYEQYF.

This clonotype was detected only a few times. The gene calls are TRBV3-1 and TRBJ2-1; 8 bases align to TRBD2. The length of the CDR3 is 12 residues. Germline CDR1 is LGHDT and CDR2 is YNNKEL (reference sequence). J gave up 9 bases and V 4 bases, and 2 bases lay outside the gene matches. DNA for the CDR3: TGTGCCAGCAGCCCGACTAGCGTTGAGCAGTTCTTC. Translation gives CASSPTSVEQFF.

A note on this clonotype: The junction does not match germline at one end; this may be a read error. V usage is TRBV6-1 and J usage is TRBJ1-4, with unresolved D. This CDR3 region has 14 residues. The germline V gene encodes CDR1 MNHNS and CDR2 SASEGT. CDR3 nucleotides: TGTGCCAGCGGTGAAACGATCGTAAATGAAAAACTGTTTTTT. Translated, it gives CASGETIVNEKLFF.

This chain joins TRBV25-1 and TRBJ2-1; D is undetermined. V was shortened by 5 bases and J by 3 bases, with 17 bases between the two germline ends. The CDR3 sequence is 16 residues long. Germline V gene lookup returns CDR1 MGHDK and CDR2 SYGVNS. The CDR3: CASSPSSWGFYNEQFF. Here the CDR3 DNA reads TGTGCCAGCAGTCCCTCTAGTTGGGGTTTCTACAATGAGCAGTTCTTC.

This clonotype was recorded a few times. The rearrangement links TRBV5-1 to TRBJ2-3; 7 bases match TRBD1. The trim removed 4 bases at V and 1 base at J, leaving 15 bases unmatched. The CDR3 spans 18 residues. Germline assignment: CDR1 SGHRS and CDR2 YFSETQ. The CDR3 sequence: CASSGVYTGDHGTDTQYF. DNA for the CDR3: TGCGCCAGCAGCGGGGTCTACACAGGGGATCATGGCACAGATACGCAGTATTTT.

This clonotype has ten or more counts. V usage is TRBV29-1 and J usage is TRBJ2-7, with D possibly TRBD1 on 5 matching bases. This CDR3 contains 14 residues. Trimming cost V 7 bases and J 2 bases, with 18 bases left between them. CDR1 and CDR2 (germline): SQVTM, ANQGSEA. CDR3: CSAAEGVPPYEQYF. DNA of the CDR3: TGCAGCGCCGCGGAAGGGGTACCGCCCTACGAGCAGTACTTC.

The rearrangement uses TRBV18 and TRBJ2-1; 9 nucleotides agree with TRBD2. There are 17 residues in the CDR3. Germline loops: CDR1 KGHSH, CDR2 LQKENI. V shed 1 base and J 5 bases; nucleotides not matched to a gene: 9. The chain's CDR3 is CASSPLVASGTHNEQFF. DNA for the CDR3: TGTGCCAGCTCACCACTTGTTGCTAGCGGGACCCACAATGAGCAGTTCTTC.

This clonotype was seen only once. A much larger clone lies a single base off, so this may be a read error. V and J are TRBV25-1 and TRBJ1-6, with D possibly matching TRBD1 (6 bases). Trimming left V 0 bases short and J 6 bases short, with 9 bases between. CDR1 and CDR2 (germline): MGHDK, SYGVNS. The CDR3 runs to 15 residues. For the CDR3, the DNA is TGTGCCAGCAGTGAATACGGGACAACTAATTCACCCCTCCACTTT. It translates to CASSEYGTTNSPLHF.

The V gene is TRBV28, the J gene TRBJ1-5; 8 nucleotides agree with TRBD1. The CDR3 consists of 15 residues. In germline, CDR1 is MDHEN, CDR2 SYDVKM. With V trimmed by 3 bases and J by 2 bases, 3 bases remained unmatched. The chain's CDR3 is CASSFMDRGNQPQHF. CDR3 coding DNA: TGTGCCAGCAGTTTCATGGACAGGGGCAATCAGCCCCAGCATTTT.

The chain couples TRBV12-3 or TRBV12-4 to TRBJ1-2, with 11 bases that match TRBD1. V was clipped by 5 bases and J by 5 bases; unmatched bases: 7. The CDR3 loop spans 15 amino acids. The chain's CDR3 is CASSLRTGGEYGYTF. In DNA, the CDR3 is TGTGCCAGCAGTCTTAGGACAGGGGGCGAGTATGGCTACACCTTC.

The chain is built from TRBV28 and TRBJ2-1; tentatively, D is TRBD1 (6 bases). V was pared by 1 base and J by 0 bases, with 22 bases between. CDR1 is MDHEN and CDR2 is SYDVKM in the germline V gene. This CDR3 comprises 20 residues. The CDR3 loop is CASSLFSGGRTASSYNEQFF. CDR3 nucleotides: TGTGCCAGCAGTTTATTCTCCGGCGGCCGGACAGCGAGCTCCTACAATGAGCAGTTCTTC.

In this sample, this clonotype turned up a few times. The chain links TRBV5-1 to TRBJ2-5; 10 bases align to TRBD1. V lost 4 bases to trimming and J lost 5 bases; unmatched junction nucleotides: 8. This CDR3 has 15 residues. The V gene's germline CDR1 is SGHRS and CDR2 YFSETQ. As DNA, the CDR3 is TGCGCCAGCAGCCCCGGGACAGGGGTTGTGGAGACCCAGTACTTC. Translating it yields CASSPGTGVVETQYF.

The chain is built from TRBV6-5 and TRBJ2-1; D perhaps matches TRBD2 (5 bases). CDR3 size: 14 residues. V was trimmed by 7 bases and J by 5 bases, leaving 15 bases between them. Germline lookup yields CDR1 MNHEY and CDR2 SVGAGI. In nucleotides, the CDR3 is TGTGCCAGCACCAAGGCGGAGCGGCACAATGAGCAGTTCTTC. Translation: CASTKAERHNEQFF.

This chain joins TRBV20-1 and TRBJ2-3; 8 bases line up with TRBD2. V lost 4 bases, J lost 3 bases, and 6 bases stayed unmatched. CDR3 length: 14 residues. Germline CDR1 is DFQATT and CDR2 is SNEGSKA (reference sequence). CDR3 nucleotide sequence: TGCAGTGCTAATTCCGCGGGAGGTACAGATACGCAGTATTTT. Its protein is CSANSAGGTDTQYF.

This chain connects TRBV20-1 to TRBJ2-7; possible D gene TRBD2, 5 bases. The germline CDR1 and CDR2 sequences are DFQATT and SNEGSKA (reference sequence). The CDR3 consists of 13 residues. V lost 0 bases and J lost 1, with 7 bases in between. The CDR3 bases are TGCAGTGCTAGAGAGCGGGTATCCTACGAGCAGTACTTC. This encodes CSARERVSYEQYF.

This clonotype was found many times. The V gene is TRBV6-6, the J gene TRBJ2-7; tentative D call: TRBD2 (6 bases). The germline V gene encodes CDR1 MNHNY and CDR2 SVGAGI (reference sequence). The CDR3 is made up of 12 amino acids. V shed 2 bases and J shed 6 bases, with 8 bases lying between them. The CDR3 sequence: CASSYRGGEQYF. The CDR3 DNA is TGTGCCAGCAGTTACAGGGGAGGCGAGCAGTACTTC.